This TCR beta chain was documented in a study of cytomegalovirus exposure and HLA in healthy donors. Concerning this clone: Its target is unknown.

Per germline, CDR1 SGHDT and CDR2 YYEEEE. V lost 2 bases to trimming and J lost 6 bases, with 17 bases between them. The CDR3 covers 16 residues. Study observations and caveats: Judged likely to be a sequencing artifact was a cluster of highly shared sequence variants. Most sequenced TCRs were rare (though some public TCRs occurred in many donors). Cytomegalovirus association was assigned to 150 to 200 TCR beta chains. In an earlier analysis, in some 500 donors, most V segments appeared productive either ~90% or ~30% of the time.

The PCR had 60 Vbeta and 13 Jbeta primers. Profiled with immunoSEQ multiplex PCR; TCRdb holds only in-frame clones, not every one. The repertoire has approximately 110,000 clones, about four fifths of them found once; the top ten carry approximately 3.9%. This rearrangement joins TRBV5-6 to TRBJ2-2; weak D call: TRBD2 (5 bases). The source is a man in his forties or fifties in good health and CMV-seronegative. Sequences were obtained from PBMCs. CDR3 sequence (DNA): TGTGCCAGCAGCTTTTTTGCGGACTCTCGACCCGGGGAGCTGTTTTTT. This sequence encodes CASSFFADSRPGELFF.